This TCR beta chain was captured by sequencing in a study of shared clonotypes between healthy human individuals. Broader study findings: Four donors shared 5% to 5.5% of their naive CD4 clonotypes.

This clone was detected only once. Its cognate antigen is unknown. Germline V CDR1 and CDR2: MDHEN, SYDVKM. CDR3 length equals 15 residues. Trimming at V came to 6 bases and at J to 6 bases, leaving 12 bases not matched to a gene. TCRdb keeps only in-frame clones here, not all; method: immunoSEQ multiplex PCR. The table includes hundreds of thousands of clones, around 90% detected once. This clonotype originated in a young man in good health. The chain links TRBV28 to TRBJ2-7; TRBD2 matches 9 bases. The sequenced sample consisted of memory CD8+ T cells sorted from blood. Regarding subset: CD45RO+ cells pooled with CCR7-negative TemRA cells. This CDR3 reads CASSPGLARGGEQYF. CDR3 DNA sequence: TGTGCCAGCAGCCCGGGACTAGCAAGAGGGGGCGAGCAGTACTTC. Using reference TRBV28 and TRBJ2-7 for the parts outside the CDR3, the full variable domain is DVKVTQSSRYLVKRTGEKVFLECVQDMDHENMFWYRQDPGLGLRLIYFSYDVKMKEKGDIPEGYSVSREKKERFSLILESASTNQTSMYLCASSPGLARGGEQYFGPGTRLTVT.